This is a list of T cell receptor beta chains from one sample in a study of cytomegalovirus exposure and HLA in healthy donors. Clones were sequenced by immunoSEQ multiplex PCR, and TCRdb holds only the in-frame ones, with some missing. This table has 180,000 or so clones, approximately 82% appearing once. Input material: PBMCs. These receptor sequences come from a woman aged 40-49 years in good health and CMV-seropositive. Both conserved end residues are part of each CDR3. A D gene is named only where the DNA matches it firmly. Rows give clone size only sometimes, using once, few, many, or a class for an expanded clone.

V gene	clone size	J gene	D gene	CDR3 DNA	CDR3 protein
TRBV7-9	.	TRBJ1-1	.	TGTTCCAGCAGCTTAAAGAATGAGTACACTGAAGCTTTCTTT	CSSSLKNEYTEAFF
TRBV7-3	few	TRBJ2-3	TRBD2	TGTGCCAGCAGCTTTTGGGGGGGGAGCCGGGATACGCAGTATTTT	CASSFWGGSRDTQYF
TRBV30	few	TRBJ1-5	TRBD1	TGTGCCTGGAGTGTACGGGGACAGGCGGGTGGAAACTGTAGCAATCAGCCCCAGCATTTT	CAWSVRGQAGGNCSNQPQHF
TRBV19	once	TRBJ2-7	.	TGTGCCAGTAGTATGGTCAGGACAGCCTCCTACGAGCAGTACTTC	CASSMVRTASYEQYF
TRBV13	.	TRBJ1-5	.	TGTGCCAGCAGCCTAGGAAGGGGTGGGACACGGACCCAGCATTTT	CASSLGRGGTRTQHF
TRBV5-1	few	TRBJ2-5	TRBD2	TGCGCCAGCAGCTTGTCTAGCGGGAGCTCCCAAGAGACCCAGTACTTC	CASSLSSGSSQETQYF
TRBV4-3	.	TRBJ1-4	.	TGCGCCAGCAGCCAAGATCAGGCCAGGATATTTGAAAAACTGTTTTTT	CASSQDQARIFEKLFF
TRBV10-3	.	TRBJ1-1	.	TGTGCCATGAGGGGCGGGGGGCCTGAAGCTTTCTTT	CAMRGGGPEAFF
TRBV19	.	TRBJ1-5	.	TGTGCCAGTAGTCGGCAGGGTCGACAGCCCCAGCATTTT	CASSRQGRQPQHF
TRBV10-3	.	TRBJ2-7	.	TGTGCCATCAGTGAGTCAGCGGCAGGGGCCTACGAGCAGTACTTC	CAISESAAGAYEQYF
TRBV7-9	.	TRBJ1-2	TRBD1	TGTGCCAGCAGCGATACTGGAGGGGGCGTCTATGGCTACACCTTC	CASSDTGGGVYGYTF
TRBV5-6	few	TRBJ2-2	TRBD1	TGTGCCAGCAGCTTGAACAGGGGGCTGGTCACCGGGGAGCTGTTTTTT	CASSLNRGLVTGELFF
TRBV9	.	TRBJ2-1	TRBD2	TGTGCCAGCAGCTCGGGAGGATACAATGAGCAGTTCTTC	CASSSGGYNEQFF
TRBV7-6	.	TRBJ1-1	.	TGTGCCAGCAGCTTAGCGTCCGGCACGGTGGGAGGTGAAGCTTTCTTT	CASSLASGTVGGEAFF
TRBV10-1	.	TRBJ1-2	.	TGCGCCAGCAGTGAACACCAACAGCCTTACCGTGGCTACACCTTC	CASSEHQQPYRGYTF
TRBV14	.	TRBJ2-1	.	TGTGCCAGCAGCCAACTCAAAACCTCACTAGCCCGGGTTGAGCAGTTCTTC	CASSQLKTSLARVEQFF
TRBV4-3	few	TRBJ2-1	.	TGCGCCAGCAGCCAAGATAGCTGGGGCGAGTATGAGCAGTTCTTC	CASSQDSWGEYEQFF
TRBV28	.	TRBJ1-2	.	TGTGCCAGCAGTTTGGGCAGGTGGAACTATGGCTACACCTTC	CASSLGRWNYGYTF
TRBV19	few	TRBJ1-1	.	TGTGCCAGTAGTACCCTAACAGGGAAAGCTGAAGCTTTCTTT	CASSTLTGKAEAFF
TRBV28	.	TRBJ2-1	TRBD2	TGTGCCAGCAGTTCTCTACTAGCGGGAGGGCCCAGTTTTAGCTCCTACAATGAGCAGTTCTTC	CASSSLLAGGPSFSSYNEQFF
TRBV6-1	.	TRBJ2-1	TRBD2	TGTGCCAGCGGGTCGTGGCTAGCGGGAAACAATGAGCAGTTCTTC	CASGSWLAGNNEQFF
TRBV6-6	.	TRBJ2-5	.	TGTGCCAGCAGTTACCTCTCGGGAGTTCAAGAGACCCAGTACTTC	CASSYLSGVQETQYF
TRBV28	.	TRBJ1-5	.	TGTGCCAGCAGTTCCGTAAGGGGCTATAGCAATCAGCCCCAGCATTTT	CASSSVRGYSNQPQHF
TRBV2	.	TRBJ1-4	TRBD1	TGTGCCAGCAGTGACACAGGGGGAGATGAAAAACTGTTTTTT	CASSDTGGDEKLFF
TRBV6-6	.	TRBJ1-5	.	TGTGCCAGCAGGGGCCAAGGTAGGCGGCCCCAGCATTTT	CASRGQGRRPQHF
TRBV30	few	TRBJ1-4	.	TGTGCCACGACCGGGGTAACTAATGAAAAACTGTTTTTT	CATTGVTNEKLFF
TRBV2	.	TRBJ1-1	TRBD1	TGTGCCAGCAGCCAGGGACAGGGAGCCCTCACTGAAGCTTTCTTT	CASSQGQGALTEAFF
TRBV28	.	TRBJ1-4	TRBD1	TGTGCCAGCTCCAGGAGGAGGGGGCTAGGAAAACTGTTTTTT	CASSRRRGLGKLFF
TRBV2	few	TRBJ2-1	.	TGTGCCAGCACTCTTCAACCGTGGAGGAGCTCCTACAATGAGCAGTTCTTC	CASTLQPWRSSYNEQFF
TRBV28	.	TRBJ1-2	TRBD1	TGTGCCAGCAGTCCACCAGGGACAGGGGGGGACTATGGCTACACCTTC	CASSPPGTGGDYGYTF
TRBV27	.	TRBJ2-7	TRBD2	TGTGCCAGCAGGAACTTAGCGGGAGTACCCTACGAGCAGTACTTC	CASRNLAGVPYEQYF
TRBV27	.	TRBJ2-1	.	TGTGCCAGCAGTTTATTAAGGAGCGATGAGCAGTTCTTC	CASSLLRSDEQFF
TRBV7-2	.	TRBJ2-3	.	TGTGCCAGCAGCTTAGGGGGCTACGGAGATACGCAGTATTTT	CASSLGGYGDTQYF
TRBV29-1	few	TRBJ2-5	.	TGCAGCGTTGCCTCGGCGGACGGGAGCAGTCCCCAAGAGACCCAGTACTTC	CSVASADGSSPQETQYF
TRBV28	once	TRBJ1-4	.	TGTGCCAGCAGACTTTCAGGGAGGACTAATGAAAAACTGTTTTTT	CASRLSGRTNEKLFF
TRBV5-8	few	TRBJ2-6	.	TGTGCCAGCACGGGGGTGCGGGGGGCCAACGTCCTGACTTTC	CASTGVRGANVLTF
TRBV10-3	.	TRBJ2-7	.	TGTGCCATCAGTGATCCGGTTTACTACGAGCAGTACTTC	CAISDPVYYEQYF
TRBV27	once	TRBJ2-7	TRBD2	TGTGCCAGCAGCCAACGGGCAGGGAGGGGATTAGCGGGTGTCCTGACCTACGAGCAGTACTTC	CASSQRAGRGLAGVLTYEQYF
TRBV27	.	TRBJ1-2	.	TGTGCCAGCAGTTCCGGGTTTAACTATGGCTACACCTTC	CASSSGFNYGYTF
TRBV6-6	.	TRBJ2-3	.	TGTGCCAGCAGTACCACAGGGCGAGATACGCAGTATTTT	CASSTTGRDTQYF
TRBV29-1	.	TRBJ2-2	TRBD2	TGCAGCGTCGGGGGGTCCGGGGAGCTGTTTTTT	CSVGGSGELFF
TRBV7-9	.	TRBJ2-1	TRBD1	TGTGCCAGCAGCTCGACTTCGACAGGGCCCTACAATGAGCAGTTCTTC	CASSSTSTGPYNEQFF
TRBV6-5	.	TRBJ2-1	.	TGTGCCAGCAGTTACTCGGGCAGGGTCAATGAGCAGTTCTTC	CASSYSGRVNEQFF
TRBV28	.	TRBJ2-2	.	TGTGCCAGCAGTCCTGACCGGGGGTACAGGGAGCTGTTTTTT	CASSPDRGYRELFF
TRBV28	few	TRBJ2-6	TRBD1	TGTGCCAGCACCCGGACAGGGGGTATCACTGGGGCCAACGTCCTGACTTTC	CASTRTGGITGANVLTF
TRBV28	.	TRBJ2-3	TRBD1	TGTGCCAGCAGTCGGACAGGGTGGACAGATACGCAGTATTTT	CASSRTGWTDTQYF
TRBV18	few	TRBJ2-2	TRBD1	TGTGCCAGCTCAAGGACAGGGGCTAACACCGGGGAGCTGTTTTTT	CASSRTGANTGELFF
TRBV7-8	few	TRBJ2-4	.	TGTGCCAGCAGCTTAGAACAGGGGGGGATCCTAGCCAAAAACATTCAGTACTTC	CASSLEQGGILAKNIQYF
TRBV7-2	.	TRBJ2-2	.	TGTGCCAGCAGCTTTAAGACTGCCCGGGGGGAGCTGTTTTTT	CASSFKTARGELFF
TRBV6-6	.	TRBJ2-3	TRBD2	TGTGCCAGCAGTTCGACTAGCGCCAGCACAGATACGCAGTATTTT	CASSSTSASTDTQYF
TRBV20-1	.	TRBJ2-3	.	TGCAGTGCTAGGAGGGCAGATACGCAGTATTTT	CSARRADTQYF
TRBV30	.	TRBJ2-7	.	TGTGCCTGGAGTGTACCGCGGGACGGGGCCTACGAGCAGTACTTC	CAWSVPRDGAYEQYF
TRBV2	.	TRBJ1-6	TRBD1	TGTGCCAGCAGTTGGGACAGAGATTCACCCCTCCACTTT	CASSWDRDSPLHF
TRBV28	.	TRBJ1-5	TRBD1	TGTGCCAGCAGTTTAGAACAGGGGAATCAGCCCCAGCATTTT	CASSLEQGNQPQHF
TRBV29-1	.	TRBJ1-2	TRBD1	TGCAGCGTGGGGGACAGAGACTATGGCTACACCTTC	CSVGDRDYGYTF
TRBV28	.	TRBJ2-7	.	TGTGCCAGCAGTTTACCCACTAGTACCGAGCAGTACTTC	CASSLPTSTEQYF
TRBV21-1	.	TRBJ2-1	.	TGTGCCAGCAGCCCCCACAGGGCTAGCGGCTACGTATACAATGAGCAGTTCTTC	CASSPHRASGYVYNEQFF
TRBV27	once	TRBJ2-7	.	TGTGCCAGCAGTTTATCGATCCACAGCTACGAGCAGTACTTC	CASSLSIHSYEQYF